These 16 T cell receptor beta chains were sequenced from one sample in a study of OX40 agonist ivuxolimab in advanced cancers. The library was generated by the immunoSEQ multiplex PCR assay. What TCRdb holds here is the immuneACCESS table cut down to in-frame rearrangements. Part of the clones is not present; checked against another copy, under half of the missing clones reflect an unresolved V gene, and the others are unexplained. This sample has over 15,000 clones in its table, and roughly 88% of those were observed once. The top ten constitute 49% of the sample. The sample consisted of CD4+ or CD8+ T cells sorted from blood, taken in a trial of the OX40 agonist ivuxolimab. The origin of the receptors is an adult with an advanced solid tumor such as melanoma, head and neck, liver or kidney cancer.

The V gene is TRBV7-9, the J gene TRBJ2-2; D not resolved. Trimming removed 3 bases at V and 1 base at J, with 9 bases between. The CDR3 is 15 amino acids. Germline assignment: CDR1 SEHNR and CDR2 FQNEAQ (reference sequence). The CDR3 sequence: CASSFQPMNTGELFF. Here the CDR3 DNA reads TGTGCCAGCAGCTTCCAACCTATGAACACCGGGGAGCTGTTTTTT.

J is TRBJ1-2 and V is TRBV9; TRBD1 is a possible D gene (6 bases). V shed 0 bases and J shed 4 bases, with 10 bases lying between them. This CDR3 has 14 amino acids. Germline loops: CDR1 SGDLS, CDR2 YYNGEE. This chain's CDR3 is CASSVAGDSYGYTF. CDR3 DNA: TGTGCCAGCAGCGTAGCAGGGGATAGCTATGGCTACACCTTC. Based on the CDR3 plus reference TRBV9 and TRBJ1-2, the full variable domain is DSGVTQTPKHLITATGQRVTLRCSPRSGDLSVYWYQQSLDQGLQFLIQYYNGEERAKGNILERFSAQQFPDLHSELNLSSLELGDSALYFCASSVAGDSYGYTFGSGTRLTVV.

The J gene is TRBJ2-7, the V gene TRBV11-2; D unclear. Trimming pared 6 bases from V and 6 bases from J, leaving 9 bases between. Germline lookup yields CDR1 SGHAT and CDR2 FQNNGV. There are 11 residues in the CDR3. The CDR3 spells CASSHLPEQYF. The CDR3 bases are TGTGCCAGCAGTCATCTCCCCGAGCAGTACTTC.

The chain combines TRBV10-3 with TRBJ1-1; 7 nucleotides line up with TRBD1. The V gene end was trimmed by 2 bases and the J gene end by 4 bases; junction bases not matched to a gene: 1. Germline V gene sequence: CDR1 ENHRY, CDR2 SYGVKD. This CDR3 spans 13 amino acids. The CDR3 sequence: CAISEDRATEAFF. In nucleotides, the CDR3 is TGTGCCATCAGTGAGGACAGGGCCACTGAAGCTTTCTTT.

The rearrangement links TRBV7-6 to TRBJ2-7; no definite D call. V lost 6 bases and J 3 bases, leaving 15 bases between the germline ends. Germline V gene lookup returns CDR1 SGHVS and CDR2 FNYEAQ. CDR3 length equals 14 residues. This CDR3 is CASSPTPGDYEQYF. The CDR3 nucleotides read TGTGCCAGCAGTCCGACGCCCGGAGACTACGAGCAGTACTTC.

V and J are TRBV5-1 and TRBJ2-7; perhaps TRBD1 as D (6 bases). The CDR3 is 11 amino acids. With 7 bases removed from V and 4 bases from J, the gap between germline ends came to 9 bases. CDR1 is SGHRS, CDR2 YFSETQ, per germline. The CDR3 DNA reads TGCGCCAGCTCCAGGGGATACGAGCAGTACTTC. This codes for CASSRGYEQYF.

The rearrangement links TRBV6-6 to TRBJ2-6; the match to TRBD1 covers 9 bases. This CDR3 is built from 16 residues. V trimming: 7 bases; J trimming: 3 bases; junction bases outside the gene matches: 7. The germline gives CDR1 MNHNY, CDR2 SVGAGI (reference sequence). In DNA form, the CDR3 reads TGTGCCAGCACCGGGAACAGGGGGCATGGGGCCAACGTCCTGACTTTC. Translated: CASTGNRGHGANVLTF.

The rearrangement links TRBV19 to TRBJ2-7; 14 positions match TRBD2. The germline CDR1 and CDR2 sequences are LNHDA and SQIVND (reference sequence). The CDR3 runs to 17 residues. The trim removed 6 bases at V and 1 base at J, leaving 8 bases unmatched. In DNA, the CDR3 is TGTGCCAGTAGCGGGACTAGCGGGAGTGAGTATTCCTACGAGCAGTACTTC. This encodes CASSGTSGSEYSYEQYF.

The V gene is TRBV7-9, the J gene TRBJ2-7; tentatively, D is TRBD1 (5 bases). This CDR3 spans 12 amino acids. Trimming removed 2 bases at V and 5 bases at J, with 7 bases between. Germline CDR1 reads SEHNR; CDR2 reads FQNEAQ (reference sequence). The chain's CDR3 is CASSLPGNEQYF. The CDR3 nucleotides read TGTGCCAGCAGCTTACCAGGGAACGAGCAGTACTTC.

This chain connects TRBV19 to TRBJ2-1, with D possibly TRBD2 on 6 matching bases. Germline V gene lookup returns CDR1 LNHDA and CDR2 SQIVND (reference sequence). This CDR3 is 14 amino acids long. The V end lost 2 bases, the J end lost 8 bases, and 13 bases lay between the germline ends. CDR3 sequence reads: CASSIIVRGHEQFF. The CDR3 DNA follows: TGTGCCAGTAGTATAATCGTGCGGGGCCATGAGCAGTTCTTC.

The genes are TRBV15 and TRBJ2-5; D gene unclear. The CDR3 is made up of 15 amino acids. V lost 5 bases and J lost 2, with 15 bases in between. The germline V gene encodes CDR1 LNHNV and CDR2 YYDKDF (reference sequence). CDR3 coding DNA: TGTGCCACCAGCTTAGAAAGGCTACAGCAAGAGACCCAGTACTTC. Amino acids: CATSLERLQQETQYF.

A single count supports this clone. The gene calls are TRBV5-6 and TRBJ2-3, with 8 bases matching TRBD2. Germline V CDR1 and CDR2: SGHDT, YYEEEE. The CDR3 runs 15 residues. Losses at the gene ends were 4 bases for V and 5 bases for J; bases not matched to a gene: 9. The CDR3 sequence: CASSLTGLGGDTQYF. The CDR3 nucleotides are TGTGCCAGCAGCCTCACGGGACTAGGTGGAGATACGCAGTATTTT.

The genes are TRBV4-3 and TRBJ2-1, with 11 nucleotides matching TRBD1. V lost 0 bases, J lost 4 bases, and 2 bases stayed unmatched. CDR1 and CDR2 (germline): LGHNA, YSLEER. CDR3 length: 16 residues. CDR3 residues: CASSQDGTGGYNEQFF. The CDR3 DNA is TGCGCCAGCAGCCAAGATGGGACAGGGGGTTACAATGAGCAGTTCTTC.

This chain joins TRBV19 and TRBJ1-5, with D unclear. Trimming shortened V by 5 bases and J by 0 bases, and 11 bases separated the two germline ends. Per germline, CDR1 LNHDA and CDR2 SQIVND (reference sequence). This CDR3 spans 15 amino acids. For the CDR3, the DNA is TGTGCCAGTAGTGCCTCGAGGGATAGCAATCAGCCCCAGCATTTT. Translating gives CASSASRDSNQPQHF.

V and J are TRBV6-5 and TRBJ1-1; unclear D gene. This CDR3 is built from 13 residues. Trimming removed 6 bases from V and 4 bases from J, with 12 bases in between. Germline V gene data show CDR1 as MNHEY and CDR2 as SVGAGI. CDR3 region: CASRFSRGTEAFF. As DNA, the CDR3 is TGTGCCAGCAGATTCTCCCGAGGCACTGAAGCTTTCTTT.

The chain carries TRBV11-2 and TRBJ2-3, with 8 nucleotides matching TRBD1. Trimming removed 3 bases from V and 4 bases from J; junction bases left unmatched: 3. The germline V gene has CDR1 SGHAT and CDR2 FQNNGV. CDR3 length: 14 amino acids. CDR3 residues: CASSFRQGSDTQYF. In nucleotides, the CDR3 is TGTGCCAGCAGCTTCCGACAGGGGTCAGATACGCAGTATTTT.